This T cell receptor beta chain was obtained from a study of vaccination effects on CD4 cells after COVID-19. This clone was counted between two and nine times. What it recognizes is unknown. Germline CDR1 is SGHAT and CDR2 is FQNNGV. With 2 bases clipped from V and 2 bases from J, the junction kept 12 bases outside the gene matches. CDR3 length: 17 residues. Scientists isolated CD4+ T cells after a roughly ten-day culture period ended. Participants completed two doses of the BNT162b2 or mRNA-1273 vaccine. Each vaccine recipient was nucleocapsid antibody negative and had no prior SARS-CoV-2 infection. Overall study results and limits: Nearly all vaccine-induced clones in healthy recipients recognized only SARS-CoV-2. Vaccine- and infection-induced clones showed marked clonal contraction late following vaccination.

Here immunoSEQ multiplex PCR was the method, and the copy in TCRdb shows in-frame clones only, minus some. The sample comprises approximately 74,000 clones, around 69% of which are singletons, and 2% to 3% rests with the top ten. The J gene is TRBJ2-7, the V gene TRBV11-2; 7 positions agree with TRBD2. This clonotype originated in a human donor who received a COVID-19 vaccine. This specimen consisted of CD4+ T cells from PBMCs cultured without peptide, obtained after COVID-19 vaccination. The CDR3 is CASSLLRGNYRTYEQYV. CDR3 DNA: TGTGCCAGCAGCTTACTGCGGGGGAATTATAGGACCTACGAGCAGTACGTC.